This section outlines one TCR beta chain sequence together with its context. In the authors' workflow: Estimation of nucleated cell counts relied on the amplification of reference gene primers. Assay used: immunoSEQ multiplex PCR; TCRdb lists only in-frame clones, some missing. V and J calls and clone size are as listed in that table; D and trimming were resolved from the DNA. The table lists a few hundred thousand clones, around 80% of them singletons. Participants came from roughly 23 US areas, aged about 18 to 95 years. Self-reported history from a screening survey and questionnaire set each donor's cohort. This sample stems from a study of blood T cell repertoires in COVID-19. Study-level information: PBMCs, B-cell-depleted T cells, or T cells provided the cDNA or gDNA that made up the material.

V lost 3 bases and J 11 bases, leaving 13 bases between the germline ends. The CDR3 is 13 residues long. The germline V gene encodes CDR1 KGHDR and CDR2 SFDVKD. This clonotype was sampled from a man between 25 and 39 years old with acute COVID-19. Sequencing used PBMCs or T cells enriched from blood (not recorded which). The chain has TRBV24-1 and TRBJ1-5; D remains ambiguous. The CDR3 DNA follows: TGTGCCACCAGTGATCCTGTTCGCACAGCCCAGCATTTT. Translation: CATSDPVRTAQHF.